This T cell receptor beta chain was sequenced during a study of blood T cell repertoires in COVID-19. About the study: Whether acute or convalescent, the COVID-19 samples came from the United States, Italy and Spain.

Germline loops: CDR1 MNHEY, CDR2 SVGAGI. The V and J ends lost 2 bases and 0 bases, in that order; junction bases with no gene match: 4. This CDR3 is built from 16 residues. Per the original methods: Amplification with reference gene primers provided the estimates of nucleated cell counts. TCRdb keeps only in-frame clones here, not all; method: immunoSEQ multiplex PCR. V, J and clone size reflect that table, while D and trimming were determined from the DNA. The sample holds approximately 360,000 clones; around 83% are singletons and the top ten take 5.1%. This clone has only one observation. Participants reported their clinical history, and cohort assignment relied on those reports. Recovered status applied to Cohort 3 donors who had two consecutive negative PCRs. It also applied to those with clearance or with symptom resolution.

The origin of this receptor is a woman between 50 and 59 years old who had recovered from COVID-19. Sequencing was done on a sample of PBMCs or T cells enriched from blood (not recorded which). This chain links TRBV6-5 with TRBJ2-3, with 8 bases matching TRBD2. The DNA for the CDR3 is TGTGCCAGCAGTTACAGTGCGGGGGGAAGCACAGATACGCAGTATTTT. Encoded protein: CASSYSAGGSTDTQYF.